Each of the 20 T cell receptor beta chains below was sequenced from the same sample in a study of blood T cell repertoires in COVID-19 (dated by TCRdb to 2018 to 2020). Library preparation employed the immunoSEQ multiplex PCR assay. Not all clones reach the TCRdb copy of this immuneACCESS table, which keeps in-frame sequences only. Checked studies attribute under half of the gap to unresolved V genes and leave the rest unexplained. The sample table holds fewer than 200,000 clones, of which 83% were seen once. Approximately 4.7% of the sample rests with the top ten. The sample was PBMCs or T cells enriched from blood (not recorded which). The receptors were sampled from a woman in her 50s who had recovered from COVID-19.

The V call is TRBV4-1, the J call TRBJ2-5; TRBD1 agrees at 11 bases. The CDR3 is 18 residues long. CDR1 and CDR2 from the germline V gene are MGHRA and YSYEKL. V was clipped by 3 bases and J by 5 bases; unmatched bases: 14. CDR3 sequence (DNA): TGCGCCAGCAGCCAGGATCGACCCGGGACAGGGGGTAGGGAGACCCAGTACTTC. This codes for CASSQDRPGTGGRETQYF.

This clone was recorded at least ten times. This rearrangement joins TRBV7-9 to TRBJ1-6; possible D gene TRBD1, 6 bases. Trimming removed 2 bases at V and 4 bases at J, with 18 bases between. This CDR3 contains 18 residues. Germline CDR1 is SEHNR and CDR2 is FQNEAQ (reference sequence). This CDR3 reads CASSLLRRGAFYNSPLHF. CDR3 in DNA: TGTGCCAGCAGCTTACTCCGCCGGGGGGCATTTTATAATTCACCCCTCCACTTT.

The chain combines TRBV19 with TRBJ1-1; TRBD1 aligns across 7 bases. With 7 bases clipped from V and 0 bases from J, the junction kept 8 bases outside the gene matches. The V gene's germline CDR1 is LNHDA and CDR2 SQIVND (reference sequence). The CDR3 consists of 15 residues. CDR3 in amino acids: CASTSTGQMNTEAFF. The CDR3 coding sequence is TGTGCCAGTACCTCGACGGGACAGATGAACACTGAAGCTTTCTTT. The full variable domain, rest sourced from reference TRBV19 and TRBJ1-1, is DGGITQSPKYLFRKEGQNVTLSCEQNLNHDAMYWYRQDPGQGLRLIYYSQIVNDFQKGDIAEGYSVSREKKESFPLTVTSAQKNPTAFYLCASTSTGQMNTEAFFGQGTRLTVV.

The chain uses TRBV5-1 and TRBJ1-4; D might be TRBD1 (5 bases). This CDR3 has 15 residues. Germline CDR1 reads SGHRS; CDR2 reads YFSETQ. V gave up 0 bases and J gave up 7 bases, with 13 bases separating them. The CDR3 protein is CASSLEGRGSEKLFF. The CDR3 coding sequence is TGCGCCAGCAGCTTGGAGGGACGGGGGAGTGAAAAACTGTTTTTT. Filled out from reference TRBV5-1 and TRBJ1-4, the complete variable domain reads KAGVTQTPRYLIKTRGQQVTLSCSPISGHRSVSWYQQTPGQGLQFLFEYFSETQRNKGNFPGRFSGRQFSNSRSEMNVSTLELGDSALYLCASSLEGRGSEKLFFGSGTQLSVL.

The chain carries TRBV5-4 and TRBJ1-1, with D perhaps matching TRBD1 (5 bases). Trimming cost V 4 bases and J 3 bases, with 22 bases left between them. The germline V gene encodes CDR1 SGHNT and CDR2 YYREEE (reference sequence). CDR3 length: 17 amino acids. In DNA, the CDR3 is TGTGCCAGCAGCGCCCCATACAAGGGGACGGGGGACACTGAAGCTTTCTTT. Translating it yields CASSAPYKGTGDTEAFF.

The chain is built from TRBV6-5 and TRBJ1-2; weak D call: TRBD1 (5 bases). The CDR3 is 15 amino acids. Germline assignment: CDR1 MNHEY and CDR2 SVGAGI. V lost 2 bases and J 7 bases, leaving 17 bases between the germline ends. CDR3 sequence reads: CASSYGSLWGGGYTF. The CDR3 nucleotides read TGTGCCAGCAGTTACGGAAGTTTGTGGGGGGGTGGCTACACCTTC.

This clone was detected only once. The rearrangement joins TRBV30 to TRBJ2-1, with 8 nucleotides matching TRBD2. The CDR3 consists of 13 residues. Germline lookup yields CDR1 GTSNPN and CDR2 SVGIG (reference sequence). V shed 4 bases and J 7 bases; nucleotides not matched to a gene: 6. The CDR3 here is CAWTRGTRNEQFF. The CDR3 region has the DNA TGTGCCTGGACCCGCGGGACTAGAAATGAGCAGTTCTTC.

The V call is TRBV7-2, the J call TRBJ1-1, with D perhaps matching TRBD1 (6 bases). The V gene lost 6 bases and the J gene lost 1 base, with 15 bases spanning the gap. This CDR3 is 15 amino acids long. Germline CDR1 is SGHTA and CDR2 is FQGNSA. CDR3 protein: CASRVGGAQNTEAFF. CDR3 sequence (DNA): TGTGCCAGCAGGGTAGGGGGGGCCCAGAACACTGAAGCTTTCTTT.

This rearrangement joins TRBV7-3 to TRBJ1-3; possible D gene TRBD1, 5 bases. This CDR3 is 18 amino acids long. The V gene lost 5 bases and the J gene lost 2 bases, with 22 bases spanning the gap. CDR1 is SGHTA, CDR2 FQGTGA, per germline. The CDR3 sequence: CASSPLGRGNMPGNTIYF. CDR3 coding DNA: TGTGCCAGCAGCCCCCTAGGGAGGGGAAACATGCCTGGAAACACCATATATTTT.

The rearrangement uses TRBV28 and TRBJ2-1; 7 bases line up with TRBD2. Germline CDR1 is MDHEN and CDR2 is SYDVKM. With V trimmed by 8 bases and J by 5 bases, 15 bases remained unmatched. The CDR3 totals 16 residues. The CDR3 loop is CASRPLRASGHNEQFF. CDR3 nucleotide sequence: TGTGCCAGCCGACCCTTACGCGCTAGCGGACACAATGAGCAGTTCTTC. The variable domain in full, completed from reference TRBV28 and TRBJ2-1, reads DVKVTQSSRYLVKRTGEKVFLECVQDMDHENMFWYRQDPGLGLRLIYFSYDVKMKEKGDIPEGYSVSREKKERFSLILESASTNQTSMYLCASRPLRASGHNEQFFGPGTRLTVL.

The rearrangement uses TRBV2 and TRBJ1-2; 9 bases line up with TRBD1. CDR1 and CDR2 from the germline V gene are SNHLY and FYNNEI. J gave up 7 bases and V 7 bases, and 7 bases lay outside the gene matches. This CDR3 comprises 13 residues. The CDR3 region is CASNTGGGRGYTF. Here the CDR3 DNA reads TGTGCCAGCAATACAGGGGGCGGGCGTGGCTACACCTTC.

This clone showed up just once. This rearrangement joins TRBV7-9 to TRBJ1-3, with a weak D call TRBD1 (6 bases). Looked up from germline, CDR1 is SEHNR and CDR2 is FQNEAQ (reference sequence). Trimming left V 1 base short and J 6 bases short, with 10 bases between. This CDR3 region has 14 residues. The CDR3 here is CASSLDGGLNTIYF. The CDR3 nucleotides are TGTGCCAGCAGCTTAGACGGGGGGCTAAACACCATATATTTT.

The sample holds a few counts of this clone. The chain combines TRBV19 with TRBJ1-6, with D maybe TRBD1 (5 bases). V was trimmed by 7 bases and J by 6 bases, leaving 16 bases between them. Germline V CDR1 and CDR2: LNHDA, SQIVND (reference sequence). The CDR3 runs to 15 residues. Here the CDR3 DNA reads TGTGCCAGTAATGGGGCTCCTGACCTTAATTCACCCCTCCACTTT. As protein: CASNGAPDLNSPLHF.

The chain is built from TRBV28 and TRBJ2-3; D uncertain. The CDR3 has 12 residues. V was trimmed by 2 bases and J by 3 bases, leaving 3 bases between them. CDR1 is MDHEN, CDR2 SYDVKM, per germline. The CDR3 here is CASSLLTDTQYF. DNA for the CDR3: TGTGCCAGCAGTTTACTGACAGATACGCAGTATTTT. The full variable domain, with the rest looked up from reference TRBV28 and TRBJ2-3, is DVKVTQSSRYLVKRTGEKVFLECVQDMDHENMFWYRQDPGLGLRLIYFSYDVKMKEKGDIPEGYSVSREKKERFSLILESASTNQTSMYLCASSLLTDTQYFGPGTRLTVL.

The rearrangement joins TRBV5-4 to TRBJ2-7; D not resolved. Per germline, CDR1 SGHNT and CDR2 YYREEE (reference sequence). V dropped 4 bases and J dropped 2 bases, with 13 bases sitting between them. The CDR3 has 14 amino acids. The CDR3 spells CASSPWQAAYEQYV. Here the CDR3 DNA reads TGTGCCAGCAGCCCCTGGCAGGCAGCCTACGAGCAGTACGTC.

The J gene is TRBJ2-5, the V gene TRBV7-9; TRBD1 matches 10 bases. Germline assignment: CDR1 SEHNR and CDR2 FQNEAQ (reference sequence). This CDR3 spans 17 amino acids. The trim removed 7 bases at V and 5 bases at J, leaving 16 bases unmatched. CDR3: CASTQNKGTGVEETQYF. For the CDR3, the DNA is TGTGCCAGCACCCAAAACAAAGGGACAGGGGTCGAGGAGACCCAGTACTTC.

DNA for the CDR3: TGTGCCAGTAGTCCCCTCGGGGGGGCAGGGGAGACTGAAGCTTTCTTT. Its protein is CASSPLGGAGETEAFF. The gene calls are TRBV19 and TRBJ1-1, with a weak D call TRBD1 (6 bases). This CDR3 is built from 16 residues. Germline-derived CDR1 and CDR2 are LNHDA and SQIVND (reference sequence). Trimming shortened V by 5 bases and J by 5 bases, and 21 bases separated the two germline ends.

This chain joins TRBV2 and TRBJ2-7, with TRBD1 as a possible D gene (5 bases). The CDR3 extends over 10 amino acids. Germline-derived CDR1 and CDR2 are SNHLY and FYNNEI. V gave up 3 bases and J gave up 12 bases, with 9 bases separating them. CDR3 nucleotide sequence: TGTGCCAGCAGTGAGAGTCAGGGGTACGTC. Amino acids: CASSESQGYV.

The rearrangement uses TRBV6-4 and TRBJ1-2; a possible D gene is TRBD1 (5 bases). V was pared by 6 bases and J by 2 bases, with 10 bases between. Per germline, CDR1 MRHNA and CDR2 SNTAGT. The CDR3 is 13 residues long. This CDR3 reads CASSAGPNYGYTF. The DNA for the CDR3 is TGTGCCAGCAGCGCGGGGCCGAACTATGGCTACACCTTC.

The chain uses TRBV19 and TRBJ2-1; 7 bases fit TRBD2. The germline CDR1 and CDR2 sequences are LNHDA and SQIVND (reference sequence). V lost 2 bases and J lost 10; bases outside the gene matches: 8. The CDR3 runs to 14 residues. The CDR3, as DNA: TGTGCCAGTAGTATACTGTCGCCCGGGAGGGAGCAGTTCTTC. Amino acids: CASSILSPGREQFF.